This TCR beta chain derives from a study of T-cell reconstitution after alpha-beta-depleted transplantation in children. For this clonotype: What it binds is unknown.

This CDR3 has 15 amino acids. CDR1 and CDR2 from the germline V gene are ENHRY and SYGVKD. Between the trimmed V and J ends, which lost 3 bases and 5 bases, there was a span of 17 bases. Study-wide results and caveats: After transplant, at about two months, alpha-beta T cells were reportedly derived from several hundred expanded graft clones. The main origin of T-cell counts and diversity one year after transplant was newly produced T cells.

The authors prepared the TCRbeta library with unique molecular identifiers. TCRdb called the PCR reads again in MiXCR, with one record for every CDR3 protein. This table holds hundreds of thousands of distinct CDR3 sequences, roughly a tenth found once. The specimen comprised PBMCs, sampled before TCRalphabeta/CD19-depleted stem cell transplant. This receptor was obtained from a child less than two years old with acute myeloid leukemia, due to receive a stem cell transplant. The V call is TRBV10-3, the J call TRBJ2-7; D perhaps matches TRBD1 (6 bases). CDR3 sequence: CAISDSVGAGDEQYF. The CDR3 DNA reads TGTGCCATCAGTGATTCGGTGGGGGCTGGGGACGAGCAGTACTTC.